This paragraph covers one T cell receptor beta chain sequence. The sample originates from a study of blood T cell repertoires in COVID-19. Background on the study: The study drew acute and convalescent COVID-19 samples from the United States, Italy and Spain. Sample material is recorded as cDNA or gDNA derived from T cells, B-cell-depleted T cells, or PBMCs.

In the authors' workflow: Amplified reference gene primers provided the basis for estimating nucleated cell counts. Sequenced by immunoSEQ multiplex PCR; TCRdb stores in-frame clones only, minus some. V and J calls and clone size come straight from that table; D and trimming were deduced from the DNA. The sample comprises about 170,000 clones, around 86% of which are singletons, and 2.5% to 4% rests with the top ten. The TCR originated in a man aged 65 to 79 with acute or convalescent COVID-19. The sequenced material came from peripheral blood.

The chain's CDR3 is CASSRPGNSPLHF. The CDR3 region has the DNA TGTGCCAGCAGCCGGCCGGGTAATTCACCCCTCCACTTT. The V call is TRBV9, the J call TRBJ1-6; D not certain. This CDR3 has 13 amino acids. The ends were cut back, 4 bases at V and 6 bases at J, with 8 bases in the middle. Germline V gene lookup returns CDR1 SGDLS and CDR2 YYNGEE. The complete variable domain, with remaining parts taken from reference TRBV9 and TRBJ1-6, reads DSGVTQTPKHLITATGQRVTLRCSPRSGDLSVYWYQQSLDQGLQFLIQYYNGEERAKGNILERFSAQQFPDLHSELNLSSLELGDSALYFCASSRPGNSPLHFGNGTRLTVT.